Listed here are 32 T cell receptor beta chains from one sample, sequenced in a study of blood T cells in healthy people across ages (dated by TCRdb to the mid-2010s). Library construction relied on 5' RACE. TCRdb records Illumina HiSeq 2500 as the sequencer. A second PCR of 7 to 11 cycles was performed with a sample-barcoded 5' primer and a J-beta primer mix. TCRdb ran its own pipeline on the public reads, namely fastp trimming at Q25 and MiXCR clone calling, and kept in-frame beta chains. CDR3 protein sequences are deduplicated, and each keeps its most common genes and DNA. The sample has 1.6 million or so distinct CDR3 sequences on record, around 36% of them singletons. Clones ranked in the top ten supply approximately 10% of the sample. The sequenced material came from blood. The source of these receptors is a woman aged 25 to 39 in good health.

This clonotype showed up just a few times. This chain uses TRBV3-1 with TRBJ1-2; D call uncertain. Germline V gene lookup returns CDR1 LGHDT and CDR2 YNNKEL (reference sequence). V dropped 4 bases and J dropped 8 bases, with 20 bases sitting between them. The CDR3 length is 15 residues. The CDR3 DNA reads as TGTGCCAGCAGCCCGAAGTCCCAGCGCCTAGGAGGCTACACCTTC. Translated: CASSPKSQRLGGYTF.

The rearrangement links TRBV28 to TRBJ2-7; 10 positions match TRBD2. CDR1 is MDHEN and CDR2 is SYDVKM in the germline V gene. The junction had 10 bases not matched to a gene; V was cut back by 5 bases and J by 3 bases. The CDR3 is 16 amino acids. CDR3: CASSPRSLAGYYEQYF. Written as DNA, the CDR3 is TGTGCCAGCAGTCCGCGATCACTAGCGGGATACTACGAGCAGTACTTC.

The chain carries TRBV2 and TRBJ2-5; the match to TRBD2 covers 12 bases. V trimming: 4 bases; J trimming: 2 bases; junction bases outside the gene matches: 2. The CDR3 has 15 amino acids. The germline V gene has CDR1 SNHLY and CDR2 FYNNEI. CDR3 DNA: TGTGCCAGCAGTGCAACTAGCGGGAGGCAAGAGACCCAGTACTTC. Amino acid sequence: CASSATSGRQETQYF. Full variable domain (rest looked up from reference TRBV2 and TRBJ2-5): EPEVTQTPSHQVTQMGQEVILRCVPISNHLYFYWYRQILGQKVEFLVSFYNNEISEKSEIFDDQFSVERPDGSNFTLKIRSTKLEDSAMYFCASSATSGRQETQYFGPGTRLLVL.

The chain uses TRBV4-1 and TRBJ2-2; D gene ambiguous. V dropped 4 bases and J dropped 0 bases, with 12 bases sitting between them. The CDR3 is made up of 16 amino acids. Germline V gene lookup returns CDR1 MGHRA and CDR2 YSYEKL. The CDR3 DNA is TGCGCCAGCAGCCCCATGGCCCTAACGAACACCGGGGAGCTGTTTTTT. Translation gives CASSPMALTNTGELFF.

The genes are TRBV19 and TRBJ2-1, with D possibly being TRBD1 or TRBD2 (5 bases each). The CDR3 has 18 amino acids. Between the trimmed V and J ends, which lost 3 bases and 8 bases, there was a span of 26 bases. Looked up from germline, CDR1 is LNHDA and CDR2 is SQIVND (reference sequence). In DNA form, the CDR3 reads TGTGCCAGTAGTATGGGGTCTGGGGGTCGAGGCCGGGGAGATGAGCAGTTCTTC. Translated: CASSMGSGGRGRGDEQFF.

Only a few counts were recorded for this clonotype. This chain links TRBV10-3 with TRBJ2-7, with D possibly called TRBD1 or TRBD2 (6 bases each). In germline, CDR1 is ENHRY, CDR2 SYGVKD. CDR3 length equals 20 residues. The V end lost 3 bases, the J end lost 0 bases, and 27 bases lay between the germline ends. The CDR3 nucleotides are TGTGCCATCAGTGACCCCGCCGGGGGACAAACCACACAATACTCCTACGAGCAGTACTTC. This gives the protein CAISDPAGGQTTQYSYEQYF.

Only a few counts were recorded for this clonotype. V gene TRBV11-3 combines with J gene TRBJ2-5; 11 nucleotides line up with TRBD1. The CDR3 length is 15 residues. CDR1 is SGHNT and CDR2 is YENEEA in the germline V gene. V lost 3 bases and J lost 3; bases outside the gene matches: 3. The DNA for the CDR3 is TGTGCCAGCAGCTTGGGGACAGGGGGGGAAGAGACCCAGTACTTC. Its translation: CASSLGTGGEETQYF.

This rearrangement joins TRBV13 to TRBJ1-1, with no clear D. Per germline, CDR1 PRHDT and CDR2 FYEKMQ (reference sequence). With 5 bases removed from V and 5 bases from J, the gap between germline ends came to 24 bases. The CDR3 is 17 amino acids. The CDR3 loop is CASSPTSSAYLGTEAFF. CDR3 bases: TGTGCCAGCAGCCCGACGTCGTCAGCATATTTGGGGACTGAAGCTTTCTTT.

The genes are TRBV6-5 and TRBJ2-2, with 11 bases that match TRBD1. This CDR3 contains 15 residues. Germline V gives CDR1 MNHEY, CDR2 SVGAGI. The ends lost 9 bases at V and 0 bases at J; junction bases unmatched: 3. The CDR3 bases are TGTGCCAGTAGGGGACAGGGGGCGAACACCGGGGAGCTGTTTTTT. Its translation is CASRGQGANTGELFF.

The chain joins TRBV27 to TRBJ1-1, with unresolved D. With 2 bases removed from V and 5 bases from J, the gap between germline ends came to 15 bases. CDR1 and CDR2 (germline): MNHEY, SMNVEV (reference sequence). The CDR3 contains 15 residues. The CDR3 DNA sequence: TGTGCCAGCAGTTTAGCCGCCCGGGGAAGGACTGAAGCTTTCTTT. This codes for CASSLAARGRTEAFF.

The gene calls are TRBV4-1 and TRBJ1-2; D unclear. With 0 bases removed from V and 4 bases from J, the gap between germline ends came to 12 bases. CDR3 length equals 15 residues. CDR1 and CDR2 from the germline V gene are MGHRA and YSYEKL. Here the CDR3 DNA reads TGCGCCAGCAGCCAAGATCGTCAAAAACCCTATGGCTACACCTTC. Translated, it gives CASSQDRQKPYGYTF.

This rearrangement joins TRBV6-1 to TRBJ1-5, with D perhaps TRBD1 (5 bases). The germline CDR1 and CDR2 sequences are MNHNS and SASEGT. V was pared by 1 base and J by 6 bases, with 13 bases between. The CDR3 length is 15 residues. The CDR3 here is CASSEVVGVGQPQHF. In nucleotides, the CDR3 is TGTGCCAGCAGTGAAGTGGTAGGGGTGGGTCAGCCCCAGCATTTT.

The V call is TRBV7-2, the J call TRBJ2-5; D may be TRBD2 (6 bases). The length of the CDR3 is 14 residues. V gave up 7 bases and J gave up 1 base, with 13 bases separating them. Germline CDR1 is SGHTA and CDR2 is FQGNSA. The CDR3 nucleotides are TGTGCCAGCACCGCCGGGAGAGCCCAAGAGACCCAGTACTTC. It specifies CASTAGRAQETQYF.

The CDR3 region has the DNA TGTGCCAGCAGTAGTATGACACGATACATCACAGATACGCAGTATTTT. Residues: CASSSMTRYITDTQYF. The chain employs TRBV6-2 or TRBV6-3 and TRBJ2-3, with no clear D. The V end lost 5 bases, the J end lost 2 bases, and 17 bases lay between the germline ends. Per the germline V gene, CDR1 is MNHEY and CDR2 is SVGEGT. This CDR3 is built from 16 residues.

In this sample, this clonotype turned up a few times. A read error is possible here, since a much larger clone lies one base away. The chain couples TRBV30 to TRBJ2-5; D may correspond to TRBD1 or TRBD2 (5 bases each). The CDR3 totals 11 residues. V was clipped by 4 bases and J by 5 bases, with 8 bases between them. Germline CDR1 reads GTSNPN; CDR2 reads SVGIG (reference sequence). The CDR3 DNA follows: TGTGCCTGGAATTGGGGGGAGACCCAGTACTTC. This gives the protein CAWNWGETQYF.

The chain couples TRBV2 to TRBJ2-1; D possibly corresponds to TRBD2 (6 bases). V shed 4 bases and J shed 7 bases, with 14 bases lying between them. The germline V gene encodes CDR1 SNHLY and CDR2 FYNNEI. This CDR3 region has 14 residues. Written as DNA, the CDR3 is TGTGCCAGCAGTGCGGGAGTGATGGGAAATGAGCAGTTCTTC. It codes for CASSAGVMGNEQFF.

This chain connects TRBV20-1 to TRBJ1-5; D gene ambiguous. V gave up 5 bases and J gave up 3 bases, with 14 bases separating them. Germline CDR1 and CDR2: DFQATT and SNEGSKA (reference sequence). There are 14 residues in the CDR3. CDR3 residues: CSARGRIDNQPQHF. In DNA, the CDR3 is TGCAGTGCTCGTGGGAGAATCGACAATCAGCCCCAGCATTTT.

The rearrangement uses TRBV27 and TRBJ2-7; D might be TRBD1 (6 bases). The germline V gene encodes CDR1 MNHEY and CDR2 SMNVEV (reference sequence). V dropped 3 bases and J dropped 2 bases, with 14 bases sitting between them. There are 15 residues in the CDR3. The CDR3 bases are TGTGCCAGCAGTTTGGGTCAGGGGTGGCCCTACGAGCAGTACTTC. Amino acid sequence: CASSLGQGWPYEQYF.

The chain links TRBV20-1 to TRBJ2-2; D possibly uses TRBD1 or TRBD2 (6 bases each). CDR3 size: 16 residues. From germline, CDR1 is DFQATT and CDR2 SNEGSKA (reference sequence). V lost 4 bases and J lost 5, with 20 bases in between. The CDR3 bases are TGCAGTGCTATACGCATACTAGCAGGGGAGACCGGGGAGCTGTTTTTT. Translating gives CSAIRILAGETGELFF.

This chain joins TRBV4-1 and TRBJ2-5; 11 bases align to TRBD2. V was pared by 2 bases and J by 5 bases, with 13 bases of the junction left unmatched. The CDR3 spans 18 residues. Germline V gene lookup returns CDR1 MGHRA and CDR2 YSYEKL. The CDR3 spells CASSQLAGGVAGWETQYF. The CDR3 DNA is TGCGCCAGCAGCCAACTAGCGGGGGGAGTGGCAGGTTGGGAGACCCAGTACTTC.

The chain combines TRBV10-3 with TRBJ2-1; 11 nucleotides align to TRBD2. The CDR3 sequence is 14 residues long. Germline V CDR1 and CDR2: ENHRY, SYGVKD. V trimming: 9 bases; J trimming: 6 bases; junction bases outside the gene matches: 7. The CDR3 here is CAMKTSGEGNEQFF. In DNA, the CDR3 is TGTGCCATGAAGACTAGCGGGGAGGGCAATGAGCAGTTCTTC.

This clonotype occurred a few times. The rearrangement joins TRBV3-1 to TRBJ2-1; D may correspond to TRBD1 or TRBD2 (5 bases each). This CDR3 is built from 17 residues. The V end lost 0 bases, the J end lost 1 base, and 13 bases lay between the germline ends. In germline, CDR1 is LGHDT, CDR2 YNNKEL (reference sequence). The CDR3 spells CASSQDVRDGSYNEQFF. DNA for the CDR3: TGTGCCAGCAGCCAAGATGTCAGGGACGGATCCTACAATGAGCAGTTCTTC.

The table lists this clonotype with a few counts. V and J are TRBV18 and TRBJ1-2; D remains unclear. The germline CDR1 and CDR2 sequences are KGHSH and LQKENI. The CDR3 runs to 13 residues. V gave up 3 bases and J gave up 8 bases, with 13 bases separating them. CDR3 nucleotides: TGTGCCAGCTCACCGAAGGACCCTGGCGGCTACACCTTC. Amino acid sequence: CASSPKDPGGYTF.

This clonotype was detected a few times. This chain uses TRBV4-1 with TRBJ1-5; 8 bases map to TRBD1. From germline, CDR1 is MGHRA and CDR2 YSYEKL. J gave up 2 bases and V 0 bases, and 12 bases lay outside the gene matches. The CDR3 has 19 residues. The CDR3 coding sequence is TGCGCCAGCAGCCAAGACCGGACAGGGTCGGGTTTGGGCAATCAGCCCCAGCATTTT. This codes for CASSQDRTGSGLGNQPQHF.

V gene TRBV7-9 combines with J gene TRBJ2-5, with D tentatively TRBD1 or TRBD2 (5 bases each). Trimming pared 8 bases from V and 5 bases from J, leaving 15 bases between. The CDR3 runs 13 residues. Germline-derived CDR1 and CDR2 are SEHNR and FQNEAQ (reference sequence). The CDR3 nucleotides are TGTGCCAGCTACGGGGCGGTGGGCGAGACCCAGTACTTC. It translates to CASYGAVGETQYF.

This clonotype turned up a few times. V and J are TRBV25-1 and TRBJ2-3, with D unresolved. Germline-derived CDR1 and CDR2 are MGHDK and SYGVNS. V lost 3 bases and J lost 6, with 19 bases in between. This CDR3 contains 16 residues. Written as DNA, the CDR3 is TGTGCCAGCAGTGAGGGCGGCAGACCCTTTTCGGATACGCAGTATTTT. This sequence encodes CASSEGGRPFSDTQYF.

Only a few counts were recorded for this clonotype. V and J are TRBV20-1 and TRBJ1-2; 8 nucleotides align to TRBD1. The trim removed 3 bases at V and 6 bases at J, leaving 12 bases unmatched. CDR1 and CDR2 from the germline V gene are DFQATT and SNEGSKA (reference sequence). The CDR3 has 15 residues. The DNA of the CDR3 is TGCAGTGCTAGTCAGCAGGGGGCGTACGTTAATGGCTACACCTTC. It encodes CSASQQGAYVNGYTF.

The chain employs TRBV20-1 and TRBJ2-1; D possibly matches TRBD1 or TRBD2 (5 bases each). This CDR3 region has 13 residues. V lost 7 bases and J 1 base, leaving 11 bases between the germline ends. Germline V gene data show CDR1 as DFQATT and CDR2 as SNEGSKA (reference sequence). The CDR3 DNA reads TGCAGTGGTGGGGGTAATTCCTACAATGAGCAGTTCTTC. Translation gives CSGGGNSYNEQFF.

This clonotype was seen at least ten times. This chain joins TRBV3-1 and TRBJ1-2; 7 nucleotides agree with TRBD1. Per germline, CDR1 LGHDT and CDR2 YNNKEL (reference sequence). The CDR3 totals 14 residues. Trimming at V came to 3 bases and at J to 4 bases, leaving 5 bases not matched to a gene. The CDR3 DNA reads as TGTGCCAGCAGCCACCTGACAGGGTCCTATGGCTACACCTTC. Its protein is CASSHLTGSYGYTF.

V gene TRBV10-3 combines with J gene TRBJ1-6; 8 bases fit TRBD1. The V gene's germline CDR1 is ENHRY and CDR2 SYGVKD. After removal of 5 bases from V and 9 bases from J, the junction contained 6 bases not matched to a gene. This CDR3 is 14 amino acids long. As DNA, the CDR3 is TGTGCCATCAGTTCCGGGACAGGAATTTCACCCCTCCACTTT. Residues: CAISSGTGISPLHF.

This clonotype was seen more than once but under ten times. V and J are TRBV14 and TRBJ2-7; no clear D. The germline V gene has CDR1 SGHDN and CDR2 FVKESK. The CDR3 is 13 residues long. Trimming left V 6 bases short and J 7 bases short, with 16 bases between. The DNA for the CDR3 is TGTGCCAGCAGAAAACTATCCGAAACTGAGCAGTACTTC. Its translation: CASRKLSETEQYF. The full variable domain, its missing parts supplied by reference TRBV14 and TRBJ2-7, is EAGVTQFPSHSVIEKGQTVTLRCDPISGHDNLYWYRRVMGKEIKFLLHFVKESKQDESGMPNNRFLAERTGGTYSTLKVQPAELEDSGVYFCASRKLSETEQYFGPGTRLTVT.

In this sample, this clonotype turned up many times. Here the CDR3 reads CATSGTSTDTQYF. The CDR3 region has the DNA TGTGCCACCTCCGGGACTAGCACAGATACGCAGTATTTT. V usage is TRBV10-3 and J usage is TRBJ2-3; a weak D match, TRBD2 (6 bases). Germline CDR1 is ENHRY and CDR2 is SYGVKD. V was clipped by 10 bases and J by 0 bases, with 11 bases between them. The CDR3 is 13 residues long.